This section outlines one T cell receptor (beta chain) sequence together with its context. This record comes from a study of blood T cell repertoires in COVID-19. Turning to the study itself: Researchers got acute and convalescent COVID-19 samples from the United States, Italy and Spain. Sample material is recorded as cDNA or gDNA derived from T cells, B-cell-depleted T cells, or PBMCs.

The Seattle site enrolled patients during active infection and followed them longitudinally. In the authors' methods: Amplified reference gene primers provided the basis for estimating nucleated cell counts. The data were produced by immunoSEQ multiplex PCR, yet TCRdb's version contains in-frame clones alone and is incomplete. The V and J calls and clone size were taken over from that table, and D and trimming were inferred from the DNA. The sample records approximately 170,000 clones, under 85% being singletons. The origin of this receptor is an elderly man with COVID-19, enrolled during active disease. The sequenced material came from peripheral blood.

This CDR3 is CASLTSERDTEAFF. In DNA form, the CDR3 reads TGTGCCAGCCTCACCTCAGAGCGGGACACTGAAGCTTTCTTT. The chain is built from TRBV18 and TRBJ1-1; no definite D call. Trimming removed 8 bases at V and 3 bases at J, with 16 bases between. The CDR3 totals 14 residues. CDR1 is KGHSH, CDR2 LQKENI, per germline.